The source of this TCR beta chain is a study of T-cell reconstitution after alpha-beta-depleted transplantation in children (TCRdb year 2016). For context, the study as a whole: The study quantitatively tracked T-cell immune reconstitution after TCRalphabeta/CD19-depleted allogeneic hematopoietic cell transplantation in children using TCR repertoire profiling.

Libraries came from PCR. Sequencing relied on an Illumina HiSeq 2500. TCR library preparation used molecular barcoding, with unique molecular identifiers applied to normalize quantification of the TCRbeta repertoire. TCRdb reprocessed the public reads (quality trimming at Q25 with fastp, clone calling with MiXCR) and kept in-frame beta chains. Each entry merges the rows of one CDR3 protein and shows their most common DNA and genes. Recorded for this sample are 550,000 to 800,000 distinct CDR3 sequences; roughly 14% of them occurred a single time. Jointly, the top ten make up roughly 0.84% of the sample. The CDR3 goes from the cysteine to the phenylalanine over 13 residues. The read is trimmed to its CDR3 DNA, 39 bases read in frame from base 1. A distance of 11 bases separates the germline ends of V and J, which lose 1 base and 5 bases respectively. In the germline V gene (reference sequence), CDR1 corresponds to DFQATT and CDR2 to SNEGSKA.

Concerning this clonotype: What antigen it recognizes has not been identified. No base qualities exist here, and no much larger clone lies one base off it.

Overall results and qualifications from the work: Over the following months the frequencies of hyperexpanded clones went down, and after one year T-cell counts and TCRbeta diversity were mostly credited to newly produced T cells. In some patients, high TCRbeta diversity at day 60 was attributed to recipient T cells and intrathymic progenitors that had survived conditioning. Apparently early alphabetaT-cell count recovery about two months after transplant reportedly relied on only several hundred rapidly expanded clones derived from non-depleted graft cells.

The treatment or condition label, read with the paper, signifies: allogeneic hematopoietic cell transplantation with graft depleted of TCRalphabeta T cells and CD19 B cells. The transplant recipients were children given TCRalphabeta/CD19-depleted allogeneic hematopoietic cell grafts. Sequences were derived from PBMCs, sampled before TCRalphabeta/CD19-depleted stem cell transplant. This receptor was taken from a girl aged 2 to 9 with congenital amegakaryocytic thrombocytopenia, due to receive a stem cell transplant. The chain was built from TRBV20-1 and TRBJ1-1; a tentative D call is TRBD1 (6 bases match). The DNA sequence is as follows: TGCAGTGCTAGAGTGGGGGCTGGGACTGAAGCTTTCTTT. This is translated as CSARVGAGTEAFF.